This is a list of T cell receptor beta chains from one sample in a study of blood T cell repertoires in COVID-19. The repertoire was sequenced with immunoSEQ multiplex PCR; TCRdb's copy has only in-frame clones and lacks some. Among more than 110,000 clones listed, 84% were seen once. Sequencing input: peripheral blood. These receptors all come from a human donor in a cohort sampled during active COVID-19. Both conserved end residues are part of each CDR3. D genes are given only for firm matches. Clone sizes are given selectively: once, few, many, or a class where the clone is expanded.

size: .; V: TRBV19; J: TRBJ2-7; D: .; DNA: TGTGCCAGTAGTTCGCTAGGGCAGGGGTTGGGCGAGCAGTACTTC; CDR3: CASSSLGQGLGEQYF
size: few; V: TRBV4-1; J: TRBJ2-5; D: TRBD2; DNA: TGCGCCAGCAGCCCCGAACCAGCGGGGGTGGCGTCAGAGACCCAGTACTTC; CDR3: CASSPEPAGVASETQYF
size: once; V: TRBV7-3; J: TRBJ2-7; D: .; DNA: TGTGCCAGCAGCTTATATTACGGGTACGAGCAGTACTTC; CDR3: CASSLYYGYEQYF
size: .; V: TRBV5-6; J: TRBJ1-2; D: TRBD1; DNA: TGTGCCAGCAGTCGGGATCGGACAGGTGGCTACACCTTC; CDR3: CASSRDRTGGYTF
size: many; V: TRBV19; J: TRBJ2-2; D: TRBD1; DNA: TGTGCCAGTAGTATCATGGGGACAGCGAACACCGGGGAGCTGTTTTTT; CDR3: CASSIMGTANTGELFF
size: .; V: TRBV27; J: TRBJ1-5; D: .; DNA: TGTGCCAGCAGTTCGCAGGGTCTGGATCAGCCCCAGCATTTT; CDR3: CASSSQGLDQPQHF
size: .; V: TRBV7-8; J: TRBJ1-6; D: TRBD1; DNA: TGTGCCAGCAGCCCCCGGACAGGGGGTTCCTATAATTCACCCCTCCACTTT; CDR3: CASSPRTGGSYNSPLHF
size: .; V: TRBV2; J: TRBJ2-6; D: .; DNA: TGTGCCGGGAGCTGGAACGCGGGCGGGGCCAACGTCCTGACTTTC; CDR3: CAGSWNAGGANVLTF
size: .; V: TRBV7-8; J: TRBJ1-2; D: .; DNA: TGTGCCAGCAGCTTAGGGAATACAGGGTTTAGTGTGGGCGGCTACACCTTC; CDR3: CASSLGNTGFSVGGYTF
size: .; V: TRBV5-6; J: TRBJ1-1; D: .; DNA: TGTGCCAGCAGCTTTGCCCCGACAGCCAACACTGAAGCTTTCTTT; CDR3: CASSFAPTANTEAFF
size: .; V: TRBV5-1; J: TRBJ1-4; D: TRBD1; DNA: TGCGCCAGCAGCGCGGCCGGGACAGGGGAGGAAAAACTGTTTTTT; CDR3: CASSAAGTGEEKLFF
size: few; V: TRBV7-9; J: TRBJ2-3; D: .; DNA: TGTGCCAGCAGCTTGCGGTCAGATACGCAGTATTTT; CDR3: CASSLRSDTQYF
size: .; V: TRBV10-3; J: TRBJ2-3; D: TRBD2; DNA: TGTGCCATCAGCCCTCCTAGCGGGGGGGCCGGGACGCAGTATTTT; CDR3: CAISPPSGGAGTQYF
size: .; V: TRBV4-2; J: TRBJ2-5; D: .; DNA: TGTGCCAGCAGCCAACAAGACAGCATTCAAGAGACCCAGTACTTC; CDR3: CASSQQDSIQETQYF
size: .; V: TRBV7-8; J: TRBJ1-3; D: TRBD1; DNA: TGTGCCAGCAGCCGCACCGGGACAGGGGCTGGAAACACCATATATTTT; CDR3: CASSRTGTGAGNTIYF
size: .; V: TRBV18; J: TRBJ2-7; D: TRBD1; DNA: TGTGCCAGCTCCGAGGGACAGGCTTACTACGAGCAGTACTTC; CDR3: CASSEGQAYYEQYF